This entry describes one T cell receptor beta chain. This record comes from a study of technical replicates of blood from a few donors. The assay was immunoSEQ multiplex PCR, and TCRdb's table has in-frame clones only and misses some. The repertoire includes about 80,000 clones, more than 85% of them detected once, and about 0.4% sits in the top ten. After removal of 8 bases from V and 2 bases from J, the junction contained 9 bases not matched to a gene. CDR1 and CDR2 (germline): SGHDN, FVKESK. The CDR3 covers 15 residues. This chain connects TRBV14 to TRBJ2-7; 10 positions agree with TRBD2. Material: T cells isolated from PBMCs. This receptor was taken from a human donor in good health. CDR3 region: CASGLGLAGAYEQYF. CDR3 DNA: TGTGCCAGCGGCCTCGGGCTAGCGGGAGCCTACGAGCAGTACTTC. Complete variable domain (other parts from reference TRBV14 and TRBJ2-7): EAGVTQFPSHSVIEKGQTVTLRCDPISGHDNLYWYRRVMGKEIKFLLHFVKESKQDESGMPNNRFLAERTGGTYSTLKVQPAELEDSGVYFCASGLGLAGAYEQYFGPGTRLTVT.